This TCR beta chain originates from a study of cytomegalovirus exposure and HLA in healthy donors. Whole-study results and caveats: The authors later linked a missense DCLRE1C variant to TCR beta V- and J-gene trimming.

13 Jbeta primers and 60 Vbeta primers were used for the PCR. Assay used: immunoSEQ multiplex PCR; TCRdb lists only in-frame clones, some missing. The table has 100,000 to 150,000 clones, around three quarters seen once. J was trimmed by 2 bases and V by 11 bases; bases with no gene match: 8. Germline V gene data show CDR1 as SGHTA and CDR2 as FQGTGA. The CDR3 spans 13 residues. On this clone: The antigen is undetermined.

The sequencing sample was made of PBMCs. The chain employs TRBV7-3 and TRBJ1-1; TRBD1 matches at 7 bases. This receptor was taken from a woman aged 45-60 years in good health and CMV-seronegative. The CDR3 protein is CALWDSDNTEAFF. Written as DNA, the CDR3 is TGTGCCCTGTGGGACAGCGATAACACTGAAGCTTTCTTT.